Reported below is one T cell receptor beta chain. Across several immunoSEQ plates, the genomic DNA of each subset was split evenly. Sorted-subset replicate PCRs used about 190 ng of genomic DNA. This amount corresponded to 30,000 to 35,000 T cell genomes. The table came from immunoSEQ multiplex PCR; TCRdb's copy has only in-frame clones and leaves some out. The sample shows more than 1,200,000 clones, roughly 98.5% of them seen only once. This sample was taken from a study of shared clonotypes between healthy human individuals. This CDR3 contains 15 residues. Per the germline V gene, CDR1 is WSHSY and CDR2 is SAAADI. V gave up 6 bases and J gave up 8 bases, with 20 bases separating them. Each of the donors was a healthy adult who was HIV-negative and had not had a recent acute infection or vaccination.

This rearrangement joins TRBV10-2 to TRBJ2-1, with D possibly being TRBD2 (6 bases). The sequence was collected from a man aged 30 to 39 in good health. Sequencing input: naive CD4+ T cells sorted from blood. Subset in this sample: CD45RA+ positively selected. CDR3 in amino acids: CASRTGEGAPDEQFF. In DNA, the CDR3 is TGCGCCAGCAGAACGGGAGAGGGAGCCCCGGATGAGCAGTTCTTC.